These 32 T cell receptor beta chains originate from one sample sequenced in a study of cytomegalovirus exposure and HLA in healthy donors. PCR was performed using 60 Vbeta and 13 Jbeta primers. Profiled with immunoSEQ multiplex PCR; TCRdb holds only in-frame clones, not every one. The sample yields some 110,000 clones, about 80% seen once. Sequenced: PBMCs. Receptors originate from a young woman in good health and CMV-seropositive.

The genes are TRBV5-4 and TRBJ2-7; the D gene is possibly TRBD2 (5 bases). Trimming took off 1 base at V and 0 bases at J, with 11 bases between the two ends. This CDR3 contains 15 residues. CDR1 and CDR2 from the germline V gene are SGHNT and YYREEE (reference sequence). The CDR3 DNA reads as TGTGCCAGCAGCTTGTTTTCCAGCGGCTCCTACGAGCAGTACTTC. Its translation: CASSLFSSGSYEQYF. Based on the CDR3 plus reference TRBV5-4 and TRBJ2-7, the full variable domain is ETGVTQSPTHLIKTRGQQVTLRCSSQSGHNTVSWYQQALGQGPQFIFQYYREEENGRGNFPPRFSGLQFPNYSSELNVNALELDDSALYLCASSLFSSGSYEQYFGPGTRLTVT.

This chain connects TRBV19 to TRBJ2-1; TRBD2 matches at 8 bases. The CDR3 has 15 residues. V was clipped by 3 bases and J by 2 bases; unmatched bases: 3. Germline V gene lookup returns CDR1 LNHDA and CDR2 SQIVND (reference sequence). The CDR3 DNA is TGTGCCAGTAGTATGCGGGAGGTGCCCTACAATGAGCAGTTCTTC. Its protein is CASSMREVPYNEQFF. The complete variable domain, with remaining parts taken from reference TRBV19 and TRBJ2-1, reads DGGITQSPKYLFRKEGQNVTLSCEQNLNHDAMYWYRQDPGQGLRLIYYSQIVNDFQKGDIAEGYSVSREKKESFPLTVTSAQKNPTAFYLCASSMREVPYNEQFFGPGTRLTVL.

The CDR3 region has the DNA TGTGCCAGCAGTTTTCAGGGGGCCGGGCCCCAGCATTTT. Protein: CASSFQGAGPQHF. The chain links TRBV6-5 to TRBJ1-5; 8 bases are shared with TRBD1. Germline CDR1 reads MNHEY; CDR2 reads SVGAGI. Trimming removed 4 bases from V and 9 bases from J; junction bases left unmatched: 5. The CDR3 consists of 13 residues.

The chain recombines TRBV27 with TRBJ2-7, with a tentative D call TRBD1 (5 bases). Germline CDR1 and CDR2: MNHEY and SMNVEV (reference sequence). The CDR3 is 12 amino acids. V lost 3 bases, J lost 4 bases, and 7 bases lay in between. CDR3 residues: CASSFRGYEQYF. The CDR3 region has the DNA TGTGCCAGCAGTTTTAGGGGTTACGAGCAGTACTTC.

CDR3 sequence (DNA): TGTGCCAGCAGTAGTGACAGGGCGTCAACTAATGAAAAACTGTTTTTT. It codes for CASSSDRASTNEKLFF. The rearrangement uses TRBV2 and TRBJ1-4; 7 nucleotides line up with TRBD1. J lost 0 bases, V lost 5 bases, and 6 bases had no gene match. The CDR3 totals 16 residues. Germline loops: CDR1 SNHLY, CDR2 FYNNEI.

The chain joins TRBV28 to TRBJ1-2; 7 positions agree with TRBD1. CDR1 MDHEN and CDR2 SYDVKM come from the germline V gene. The CDR3 extends over 14 amino acids. J was trimmed by 4 bases and V by 6 bases; bases with no gene match: 8. CDR3 nucleotides: TGTGCCAGCAGCCGGGCAGGGGGTAGCTATGGCTACACCTTC. Its protein is CASSRAGGSYGYTF.

The gene calls are TRBV5-6 and TRBJ2-1; possible D gene TRBD2, 5 bases. The CDR3 is 12 amino acids. V lost 5 bases and J lost 9, with 12 bases in between. The V gene's germline CDR1 is SGHDT and CDR2 YYEEEE. The CDR3 loop reads CASSWTRGEQFF. CDR3 coding DNA: TGTGCCAGCAGTTGGACCCGGGGTGAGCAGTTCTTC.

This chain links TRBV28 with TRBJ1-2; possible D gene TRBD1, 6 bases. V was trimmed by 5 bases and J by 4 bases, leaving 11 bases between them. Germline V gene data show CDR1 as MDHEN and CDR2 as SYDVKM. The CDR3 contains 13 residues. The CDR3 spells CASSTNRAYGYTF. The CDR3 DNA is TGTGCCAGCAGTACCAACAGGGCCTATGGCTACACCTTC.

The chain recombines TRBV6-6 with TRBJ1-2; D call uncertain. CDR1 is MNHNY and CDR2 is SVGAGI in the germline V gene (reference sequence). CDR3 length: 15 amino acids. Trimming took 2 bases from V and 4 from J, leaving 14 bases between them. Here the CDR3 reads CASSYPQRGGYGYTF. CDR3 DNA: TGTGCCAGCAGTTACCCACAGCGAGGAGGCTATGGCTACACCTTC.

The chain carries TRBV4-1 and TRBJ2-2; TRBD2 matches at 11 bases. Per the germline V gene, CDR1 is MGHRA and CDR2 is YSYEKL. There are 17 residues in the CDR3. V trimming: 8 bases; J trimming: 4 bases; junction bases outside the gene matches: 12. The CDR3 sequence: CASATSGSLRGTGELFF. The CDR3 DNA reads as TGCGCCAGCGCAACTAGCGGGAGCCTTAGGGGCACCGGGGAGCTGTTTTTT.

This clone was seen only a few times. This rearrangement joins TRBV7-6 to TRBJ1-2; no firm D call. V shed 1 base and J shed 4 bases, with 13 bases lying between them. This CDR3 is built from 15 residues. Per germline, CDR1 SGHVS and CDR2 FNYEAQ. Here the CDR3 reads CASSLEIVKLYGYTF. CDR3 DNA sequence: TGTGCCAGCAGCTTAGAAATAGTTAAACTCTATGGCTACACCTTC.

The V and J genes are TRBV7-9 and TRBJ1-3; no clear D. The CDR3 spans 17 residues. CDR1 and CDR2 from the germline V gene are SEHNR and FQNEAQ (reference sequence). V gave up 5 bases and J gave up 2 bases, with 19 bases separating them. CDR3 region: CASSVRSTEEPGNTIYF. The CDR3 DNA is TGTGCCAGCAGCGTCCGATCAACAGAAGAGCCTGGAAACACCATATATTTT.

The V and J genes are TRBV28 and TRBJ1-2, with D tentatively TRBD1 (6 bases). Germline-derived CDR1 and CDR2 are MDHEN and SYDVKM. The germline V and J ends were trimmed by 9 bases and 1 base, with 9 bases remaining between them. The length of the CDR3 is 12 residues. CDR3 DNA sequence: TGTGCCAGTGGACAGCTTAACTATGGCTACACCTTC. The encoded protein is CASGQLNYGYTF.

The CDR3 here is CASTTLIEGYGYTF. The CDR3 bases are TGTGCCAGTACTACCTTGATCGAGGGCTATGGCTACACCTTC. This chain uses TRBV19 with TRBJ1-2; D not resolved. CDR1 is LNHDA, CDR2 SQIVND, per germline (reference sequence). With 7 bases removed from V and 4 bases from J, the gap between germline ends came to 16 bases. This CDR3 is built from 14 residues.

This clone was seen a handful of times. The chain has TRBV19 and TRBJ2-7, with 7 bases identical to TRBD2. Germline lookup yields CDR1 LNHDA and CDR2 SQIVND (reference sequence). The trim removed 5 bases at V and 7 bases at J, leaving 11 bases unmatched. The CDR3 covers 14 residues. The CDR3 region has the DNA TGTGCCAGTAGTTTGAGAGGGAACGGGGGGGAGCAGTACTTC. Translated: CASSLRGNGGEQYF. The whole variable domain, remainder taken from reference TRBV19 and TRBJ2-7, is DGGITQSPKYLFRKEGQNVTLSCEQNLNHDAMYWYRQDPGQGLRLIYYSQIVNDFQKGDIAEGYSVSREKKESFPLTVTSAQKNPTAFYLCASSLRGNGGEQYFGPGTRLTVT.

This chain uses TRBV13 with TRBJ2-5; D remains ambiguous. Germline V gene lookup returns CDR1 PRHDT and CDR2 FYEKMQ (reference sequence). The CDR3 spans 13 residues. Trimming took 4 bases from V and 7 from J, leaving 13 bases between them. CDR3 sequence reads: CASSSDGPGTQYF. DNA of the CDR3: TGTGCCAGCAGCTCCGATGGTCCCGGGACCCAGTACTTC.

CDR3 DNA sequence: TGTGCCAGCAGCTCAATTGACAGGGCGAGGGGCTATGGCTACACCTTC. This encodes CASSSIDRARGYGYTF. This chain uses TRBV5-6 with TRBJ1-2; 7 bases map to TRBD1. The CDR3 runs 16 residues. Germline loops: CDR1 SGHDT, CDR2 YYEEEE. With 3 bases clipped from V and 4 bases from J, the junction kept 12 bases outside the gene matches.

This clone was seen a few times. The rearrangement links TRBV5-6 to TRBJ1-5, with D hard to call. This CDR3 spans 15 amino acids. The germline V gene has CDR1 SGHDT and CDR2 YYEEEE. Deletions cut 0 bases from V and 0 bases from J, with 7 bases between. CDR3 in DNA: TGTGCCAGCAGCTTGGGGCAGTATAGCAATCAGCCCCAGCATTTT. Translating it yields CASSLGQYSNQPQHF.

The table lists this clone with a count of one. This rearrangement joins TRBV5-1 to TRBJ2-7; 12 bases agree with TRBD2. CDR3 length: 16 amino acids. CDR1 is SGHRS and CDR2 is YFSETQ in the germline V gene. With V trimmed by 2 bases and J by 5 bases, 8 bases remained unmatched. CDR3 DNA sequence: TGCGCCAGCAGCTTAACCACTAGCGGGAGGATCCACGAGCAGTACTTC. Translation gives CASSLTTSGRIHEQYF.

On this clone itself: One end of the junction fails to match germline, which may point to a read error. V is TRBV7-9 and J is TRBJ1-1; D call uncertain. The CDR3 is 16 amino acids. From germline, CDR1 is SEHNR and CDR2 FQNEAQ (reference sequence). DNA of the CDR3: TGTTCCAGCAGCTTTAGCGCGCGGGGTAGCAACACTGAAGCTTTCTTT. Translating gives CSSSFSARGSNTEAFF.

The V and J genes are TRBV4-1 and TRBJ2-7, with 7 bases matching TRBD1. Germline CDR1 and CDR2: MGHRA and YSYEKL. Trimming took 1 base from V and 1 from J; bases not matched to a gene: 7. This CDR3 contains 16 residues. The CDR3 DNA reads as TGCGCCAGCAGCCAAGCTCCGGGACAGTGGTCCTACGAGCAGTACTTC. Its translation: CASSQAPGQWSYEQYF.

The V gene is TRBV12-5, the J gene TRBJ2-1, with 9 bases that match TRBD2. In germline, CDR1 is LGHNT, CDR2 FRNRAP. The V and J ends lost 0 bases and 6 bases, in that order; junction bases with no gene match: 9. CDR3 length equals 17 residues. The CDR3: CASGLVFTGTSSNEQFF. DNA for the CDR3: TGTGCTAGTGGTTTGGTTTTCACCGGGACTAGCAGCAATGAGCAGTTCTTC.

The chain has TRBV5-1 and TRBJ2-1; D perhaps matches TRBD1 (6 bases). CDR3 length equals 15 residues. Germline values: CDR1 SGHRS, CDR2 YFSETQ. V was cut by 4 bases and J by 6 bases, with 17 bases left in between. For the CDR3, the DNA is TGCGCCAGCAGCCCCATGACAGGAGAGGGCAATGAGCAGTTCTTC. This codes for CASSPMTGEGNEQFF.

The gene calls are TRBV28 and TRBJ2-1, with no clear D. V lost 3 bases and J lost 7, with 19 bases in between. The CDR3 runs 16 residues. Germline CDR1 reads MDHEN; CDR2 reads SYDVKM. The CDR3 loop is CASSFVQRWVRNEQFF. As DNA, the CDR3 is TGTGCCAGCAGTTTTGTCCAACGATGGGTGAGGAATGAGCAGTTCTTC.

The CDR3 DNA is TGTGCCAGCAGTTCCACCCACAGGGGGTTGAGTCTGGCCACCCTCTCTGGGGCCAACGTCCTGACTTTC. Residues: CASSSTHRGLSLATLSGANVLTF. The chain joins TRBV27 to TRBJ2-6, with 8 nucleotides matching TRBD1. CDR1 is MNHEY and CDR2 is SMNVEV in the germline V gene (reference sequence). J gave up 0 bases and V 4 bases, and 23 bases lay outside the gene matches. This CDR3 is 23 amino acids long.

The sample holds a few counts of this clone. This chain joins TRBV4-2 and TRBJ2-5, with D perhaps TRBD1 (5 bases). The CDR3 runs 15 residues. CDR1 and CDR2 from the germline V gene are LGHNA and YNFKEQ. Deletions cut 3 bases from V and 2 bases from J, with 13 bases between. The CDR3 protein is CASSQGQGPQETQYF. The CDR3 region has the DNA TGTGCCAGCAGCCAGGGGCAGGGCCCTCAAGAGACCCAGTACTTC.

This sequence joins TRBV28 and TRBJ2-7, with TRBD1 matching over 8 bases. From germline, CDR1 is MDHEN and CDR2 SYDVKM. CDR3 size: 14 residues. With V trimmed by 8 bases and J by 2 bases, 8 bases remained unmatched. The CDR3 reads CASERDRYAYEQYF. CDR3 bases: TGTGCCAGCGAGAGGGACAGGTATGCCTACGAGCAGTACTTC.

This clone was recorded a few times. The chain recombines TRBV5-1 with TRBJ2-1; 11 bases align to TRBD2. After removal of 1 base from V and 7 bases from J, the junction contained 1 base not matched to a gene. Germline V CDR1 and CDR2: SGHRS, YFSETQ. The CDR3 sequence is 14 residues long. The CDR3 DNA reads as TGCGCCAGCAGCTTGCTAGCGGGAGGTAATGAGCAGTTCTTC. Amino acid sequence: CASSLLAGGNEQFF.

The chain recombines TRBV7-6 with TRBJ2-5; tentative D call: TRBD1 (6 bases). Germline CDR1 is SGHVS and CDR2 is FNYEAQ. The V and J ends lost 2 bases and 4 bases respectively, with 14 bases between them. The CDR3 spans 15 residues. CDR3 sequence reads: CASSLWGRQVETQYF. CDR3 sequence (DNA): TGTGCCAGCAGCTTATGGGGGCGCCAGGTAGAGACCCAGTACTTC.

The chain couples TRBV7-9 to TRBJ2-7; no firm D call. This CDR3 spans 13 amino acids. Germline CDR1 is SEHNR and CDR2 is FQNEAQ (reference sequence). Trimming left V 1 base short and J 1 base short, with 5 bases between. The CDR3 loop reads CASSLDFSYEQYF. CDR3 nucleotides: TGTGCCAGCAGCTTAGACTTTTCCTACGAGCAGTACTTC.

The V call is TRBV4-1, the J call TRBJ1-2; 8 bases map to TRBD1. CDR1 is MGHRA and CDR2 is YSYEKL in the germline V gene. The CDR3 runs to 13 residues. Trimming removed 1 base from V and 12 bases from J; junction bases left unmatched: 7. The CDR3 nucleotides read TGCGCCAGCAGCCAAGTTGGACAGGGATTTGACACCTTC. Translating gives CASSQVGQGFDTF.

The chain combines TRBV2 with TRBJ1-1; D not resolved. The CDR3 spans 14 residues. Germline CDR1 SNHLY, CDR2 FYNNEI. V shed 8 bases and J shed 1 base, with 14 bases lying between them. The CDR3 DNA is TGTGCCAGCGGTCCGAGGGCATCGAACACTGAAGCTTTCTTT. This sequence encodes CASGPRASNTEAFF.